This T cell receptor (beta chain) was identified in a study of beta chain features in type 1 diabetes. The overall study: Examined across all samples were just under 110,000,000 sorted cells. Study conclusions and caveats: Healthy donors had naive, central memory and Treg TCRB repertoires that appeared less similar than those seen among patients. Unsettled here was the matter of whether HLA type influences TCRB rearrangement. Patients and controls would be equally affected if PCR favored shorter templates.

Turning to this clone: Its matching antigen is unknown.

Investigators reverse transcribed all isolated RNA, so they sequenced expressed TCRB transcripts. Repertoires were generated with immunoSEQ multiplex PCR, while TCRdb's copy carries only in-frame clones and drops some. There are 860,000 or so clones in the sample; roughly a sixth occur only once, and 0.02% to 0.025% lies in the top ten. The sequence was obtained from a woman between 18 and 29 years old in good health. Sequenced: naive CD4+ T cells from blood.

CDR3 coding DNA: TGTGCCAGCAGCGTAACACTTAGCACAGATACGCAGTATTTT. This gives the protein CASSVTLSTDTQYF. The rearrangement joins TRBV9 to TRBJ2-3; D is ambiguous. CDR3 length: 14 amino acids. In germline, CDR1 is SGDLS, CDR2 YYNGEE. The ends were cut back, 1 base at V and 0 bases at J, with 6 bases in the middle.